The 31 T cell receptor beta chains reported below all come from one sample, sequenced in a study of cytomegalovirus exposure and HLA in healthy donors (dated by TCRdb to the late 2010s). Libraries were made using the immunoSEQ multiplex PCR assay. A mixture of 60 forward primers for TCR Vbeta segments and 13 reverse primers for TCR Jbeta segments was used in the multiplex PCR. Not all clones reach the TCRdb copy of this immuneACCESS table, which keeps in-frame sequences only. Checked studies attribute under half of the gap to unresolved V genes and leave the rest unexplained. The sample table records more than 85,000 clones; about 80% of these occur just once. Under 15% of the sample is held by the ten biggest clonotypes. Sequencing input: PBMCs. These receptors were taken from a man aged 25-45 years in good health and CMV-seropositive.

V usage is TRBV5-1 and J usage is TRBJ1-2; TRBD1 matches 10 bases. J was trimmed by 1 base and V by 0 bases; bases with no gene match: 6. The CDR3 contains 17 residues. CDR1 is SGHRS and CDR2 is YFSETQ in the germline V gene. In DNA, the CDR3 is TGCGCCAGCAGCTTGGTCGGCCGGGACAGGGGTAACTATGGCTACACCTTC. Amino acids: CASSLVGRDRGNYGYTF.

This clone appeared a few times. Other DNA sequences in this specimen translate into the identical CDR3. V is TRBV30 and J is TRBJ1-2; no definite D call. Trimming cost V 2 bases and J 2 bases, with 3 bases left between them. CDR3 length: 11 residues. CDR1 and CDR2 (germline): GTSNPN, SVGIG (reference sequence). This chain's CDR3 is CAWSLNYGYTF. The CDR3 DNA sequence: TGTGCCTGGAGTCTGAACTATGGCTACACCTTC. Together with reference TRBV30 and TRBJ1-2, the CDR3 gives the full variable domain: SQTIHQWPATLVQPVGSPLSLECTVEGTSNPNLYWYRQAAGRGLQLLFYSVGIGQISSEVPQNLSASRPQDRQFILSSKKLLLSDSGFYLCAWSLNYGYTFGSGTRLTVV.

The chain uses TRBV4-3 and TRBJ2-1; tentative D call: TRBD1 (6 bases). Per the germline V gene, CDR1 is LGHNA and CDR2 is YSLEER. V was trimmed by 1 base and J by 3 bases, leaving 16 bases between them. The CDR3 runs to 17 residues. CDR3 in DNA: TGCGCCAGCAGCCAAGGGCCGACGGGACAACTCTACAATGAGCAGTTCTTC. Its protein product is CASSQGPTGQLYNEQFF.

The gene calls are TRBV19 and TRBJ2-7; no reliable D call. This CDR3 has 12 amino acids. Germline loops: CDR1 LNHDA, CDR2 SQIVND (reference sequence). Trimming took 4 bases from V and 0 from J, leaving 4 bases between them. The DNA of the CDR3 is TGTGCCAGTAGTAGCGACTCCTACGAGCAGTACTTC. Protein sequence: CASSSDSYEQYF.

The V and J genes are TRBV7-8 and TRBJ2-1; 8 nucleotides agree with TRBD1. Germline V CDR1 and CDR2: SGHVS, FQNEAQ. J was trimmed by 4 bases and V by 3 bases; bases with no gene match: 5. CDR3 length: 15 amino acids. The CDR3 DNA reads TGTGCCAGCAGCTTCTGGACAGGGATTTACAATGAGCAGTTCTTC. This sequence encodes CASSFWTGIYNEQFF.

The chain employs TRBV18 and TRBJ2-5, with TRBD2 identical over 14 bases. Germline trimming cut 3 bases from V and 3 bases from J; bases unmatched to any gene: 3. Germline CDR1 and CDR2: KGHSH and LQKENI. The CDR3 runs to 16 residues. In DNA, the CDR3 is TGTGCCAGCTCACCCTCGGGACTAGCGGGGGAAGAGACCCAGTACTTC. It yields the protein CASSPSGLAGEETQYF.

V gene TRBV4-3 combines with J gene TRBJ1-1; 7 bases line up with TRBD1. This CDR3 region has 16 residues. The ends lost 1 base at V and 5 bases at J; junction bases unmatched: 10. The germline V gene encodes CDR1 LGHNA and CDR2 YSLEER. Here the CDR3 DNA reads TGCGCCAGCAGCCAAGGGGCGGTAGGGGGCCATACTGAAGCTTTCTTT. Its protein product is CASSQGAVGGHTEAFF.

This clone has a single count. The same CDR3 also results from other DNA sequences found in this sample. The CDR3 protein is CASSLDTGPQETQYF. Here the CDR3 DNA reads TGCGCCAGCAGCTTGGATACTGGGCCTCAAGAGACCCAGTACTTC. The genes are TRBV5-1 and TRBJ2-5; D uncertain. Trimming shortened V by 0 bases and J by 2 bases, and 11 bases separated the two germline ends. The CDR3 runs 15 residues. The V gene's germline CDR1 is SGHRS and CDR2 YFSETQ.

V and J are TRBV10-3 and TRBJ2-3, with 8 bases that match TRBD2. This CDR3 is 15 amino acids long. J gave up 4 bases and V 4 bases, and 7 bases lay outside the gene matches. Germline values: CDR1 ENHRY, CDR2 SYGVKD. CDR3 region: CAISVGAGGPDTQYF. The CDR3 nucleotides are TGTGCCATCAGTGTTGGGGCGGGGGGCCCAGATACGCAGTATTTT.

V usage is TRBV10-3 and J usage is TRBJ2-7, with 8 bases aligning to TRBD1. The CDR3 extends over 14 amino acids. Germline lookup yields CDR1 ENHRY and CDR2 SYGVKD. J was trimmed by 2 bases and V by 2 bases; bases with no gene match: 2. The CDR3 DNA follows: TGTGCCATCAGTGAGGGACAGGGAGCCTACGAGCAGTACTTC. Protein product: CAISEGQGAYEQYF.

The V gene is TRBV4-1, the J gene TRBJ1-5, with TRBD1 identical over 11 bases. The V segment lost 0 bases and the J segment 7 bases; nucleotides outside the gene matches: 11. Germline CDR1 is MGHRA and CDR2 is YSYEKL. The CDR3 runs 18 residues. The CDR3 here is CASSQDPVDRGQGQPQHF. The DNA for the CDR3 is TGCGCCAGCAGCCAAGATCCCGTGGACAGGGGGCAGGGACAGCCCCAGCATTTT.

The chain joins TRBV9 to TRBJ2-1; 15 positions match TRBD2. The germline CDR1 and CDR2 sequences are SGDLS and YYNGEE. The CDR3 runs to 17 residues. V lost 0 bases and J lost 5; bases outside the gene matches: 3. CDR3 amino acids: CASSVGTSGGVDNEQFF. CDR3 nucleotide sequence: TGTGCCAGCAGCGTAGGGACTAGCGGGGGGGTTGACAATGAGCAGTTCTTC.

This clone was observed a handful of times. The chain recombines TRBV7-3 with TRBJ2-2; 9 bases are a match to TRBD2. The trim removed 6 bases at V and 0 bases at J, leaving 5 bases unmatched. Germline V CDR1 and CDR2: SGHTA, FQGTGA. This CDR3 contains 16 residues. The CDR3 DNA reads TGTGCCAGCAGTCTTAGCGGGAGAACGAACACCGGGGAGCTGTTTTTT. Amino acids: CASSLSGRTNTGELFF.

The genes are TRBV5-6 and TRBJ1-6; TRBD1 is a possible D gene (5 bases). V was clipped by 0 bases and J by 2 bases, with 12 bases between them. The CDR3 has 17 amino acids. Germline CDR1 SGHDT, CDR2 YYEEEE. The CDR3 nucleotides are TGTGCCAGCAGCTTGGTTCGGGGGACCGCCTATAATTCACCCCTCCACTTT. The encoded protein is CASSLVRGTAYNSPLHF.

This clone was observed once. V and J are TRBV6-6 and TRBJ2-7; TRBD2 is a possible D gene (5 bases). Trimming left V 0 bases short and J 4 bases short, with 13 bases between. Per the germline V gene, CDR1 is MNHNY and CDR2 is SVGAGI (reference sequence). CDR3 length: 15 amino acids. The chain's CDR3 is CASSYSRGSRYEQYF. The DNA of the CDR3 is TGTGCCAGCAGTTACTCGAGAGGGAGTAGGTACGAGCAGTACTTC.

CDR3 nucleotide sequence: TGCGCCAGCAGTGAGGGTAGCGGGGGAACAGATACGCAGTATTTT. Protein product: CASSEGSGGTDTQYF. This chain joins TRBV10-1 and TRBJ2-3, with 9 bases matching TRBD2. The V gene's germline CDR1 is WNHNN and CDR2 SYGVQD (reference sequence). The CDR3 has 15 amino acids. The junction had 3 bases not matched to a gene; V was cut back by 2 bases and J by 3 bases.

This chain links TRBV5-4 with TRBJ2-1, with 7 bases aligning to TRBD2. The CDR3 has 15 amino acids. The germline gives CDR1 SGHNT, CDR2 YYREEE (reference sequence). With V trimmed by 2 bases and J by 9 bases, 11 bases remained unmatched. The CDR3 protein is CASSFVGLAEGEQFF. The CDR3 DNA sequence: TGTGCCAGCAGCTTCGTTGGGCTAGCGGAGGGTGAGCAGTTCTTC.

This chain links TRBV7-2 with TRBJ1-3, with a tentative D call TRBD1 (6 bases). The CDR3 contains 14 residues. V was shortened by 0 bases and J by 6 bases, with 9 bases between the two germline ends. Germline values: CDR1 SGHTA, CDR2 FQGNSA. This CDR3 reads CASSLAGAENTIYF. In nucleotides, the CDR3 is TGTGCCAGCAGCTTAGCGGGGGCTGAAAACACCATATATTTT.

This clone turned up a few times. The chain uses TRBV5-4 and TRBJ2-3; possibly TRBD1 for D (6 bases). Germline assignment: CDR1 SGHNT and CDR2 YYREEE (reference sequence). Trimming left V 2 bases short and J 2 bases short, with 15 bases between. The CDR3 spans 16 residues. The CDR3 reads CASSLIQTGYTDTQYF. CDR3 in DNA: TGTGCCAGCAGCTTAATCCAGACAGGCTACACAGATACGCAGTATTTT.

The genes are TRBV27 and TRBJ1-2; D not resolved. This CDR3 is built from 13 residues. Per the germline V gene, CDR1 is MNHEY and CDR2 is SMNVEV (reference sequence). The germline V and J ends were trimmed by 11 bases and 1 base, with 14 bases remaining between them. The CDR3 loop is CASSGNVNYGYTF. CDR3 DNA: TGTGCCTCCTCCGGGAACGTTAACTATGGCTACACCTTC.

The chain couples TRBV11-2 to TRBJ1-3; 7 bases map to TRBD1. The trim removed 5 bases at V and 0 bases at J, leaving 7 bases unmatched. The CDR3 is 16 residues long. CDR1 and CDR2 from the germline V gene are SGHAT and FQNNGV. The CDR3 bases are TGTGCCAGCAGCCCCGGGACAGCGAGCTCTGGAAACACCATATATTTT. Protein product: CASSPGTASSGNTIYF. The whole variable domain, remainder taken from reference TRBV11-2 and TRBJ1-3, is EAGVAQSPRYKIIEKRQSVAFWCNPISGHATLYWYQQILGQGPKLLIQFQNNGVVDDSQLPKDRFSAERLKGVDSTLKIQPAKLEDSAVYLCASSPGTASSGNTIYFGEGSWLTVV.

The chain couples TRBV7-2 to TRBJ1-2; 9 bases match TRBD1. The junction had 9 bases not matched to a gene; V was cut back by 4 bases and J by 3 bases. This CDR3 has 16 residues. Germline V CDR1 and CDR2: SGHTA, FQGNSA. CDR3 in amino acids: CASSSNRGQGDYGYTF. In DNA, the CDR3 is TGTGCCAGCAGCTCCAACCGGGGACAGGGTGACTATGGCTACACCTTC.

This clone has just a few counts. V usage is TRBV6-1 and J usage is TRBJ2-1, with D possibly being TRBD1 (5 bases). The CDR3 sequence is 12 residues long. CDR1 is MNHNS, CDR2 SASEGT, per germline. V lost 10 bases and J 8 bases, leaving 15 bases between the germline ends. The CDR3 spells CATWSWGDEQFF. CDR3 in DNA: TGTGCCACCTGGAGCTGGGGCGATGAGCAGTTCTTC.

This chain joins TRBV28 and TRBJ1-2; 7 bases are shared with TRBD1. Germline-derived CDR1 and CDR2 are MDHEN and SYDVKM. With 5 bases clipped from V and 4 bases from J, the junction kept 13 bases outside the gene matches. This CDR3 region has 16 residues. CDR3: CASSPRDPGQIYGYTF. In DNA, the CDR3 is TGTGCCAGCAGTCCTAGAGACCCGGGACAGATCTATGGCTACACCTTC.

The chain joins TRBV7-9 to TRBJ2-7; the match to TRBD1 covers 8 bases. The trim removed 5 bases at V and 1 base at J, leaving 7 bases unmatched. The CDR3 extends over 15 amino acids. CDR1 and CDR2 from the germline V gene are SEHNR and FQNEAQ (reference sequence). The CDR3 sequence is CASSPRTGRSYEQYF. The CDR3 nucleotides read TGTGCCAGCAGCCCCCGGACAGGGAGATCCTACGAGCAGTACTTC.

In DNA form, the CDR3 reads TGTGCCTGGAGTGTTTCCGGCAGGGAGACCCAGTACTTC. Translating it yields CAWSVSGRETQYF. The V and J genes are TRBV30 and TRBJ2-5; D is undetermined. The CDR3 has 13 amino acids. Between the trimmed V and J ends, which lost 0 bases and 5 bases, there was a span of 10 bases. CDR1 and CDR2 from the germline V gene are GTSNPN and SVGIG (reference sequence).

The chain recombines TRBV5-1 with TRBJ2-5; 9 positions agree with TRBD1. V gave up 2 bases and J gave up 11 bases; unmatched junction bases: 10. The CDR3 runs 14 residues. Germline-derived CDR1 and CDR2 are SGHRS and YFSETQ. CDR3 nucleotides: TGCGCCAGCAGCTTCGGGACAGGGATTAAAGAGCAGTACTTC. Its protein product is CASSFGTGIKEQYF.

The chain joins TRBV13 to TRBJ2-5; D unclear. The CDR3 is made up of 13 amino acids. The germline CDR1 and CDR2 sequences are PRHDT and FYEKMQ (reference sequence). V lost 6 bases, J lost 2 bases, and 10 bases lay in between. The CDR3 nucleotides read TGTGCCAGCAGTCAGTTCTTGCAAGAGACCCAGTACTTC. This encodes CASSQFLQETQYF.

The V and J genes are TRBV5-4 and TRBJ1-4; weak D call: TRBD1 (5 bases). This CDR3 region has 14 residues. Trimming took 4 bases from V and 8 from J, leaving 15 bases between them. Germline CDR1 SGHNT, CDR2 YYREEE (reference sequence). DNA of the CDR3: TGTGCCAGCAGCCCGTCTTGGGGGGACGAAAAACTGTTTTTT. As protein: CASSPSWGDEKLFF.

The V gene is TRBV27, the J gene TRBJ2-1; 11 nucleotides line up with TRBD2. After removal of 0 bases from V and 15 bases from J, the junction contained 13 bases not matched to a gene. Germline CDR1 reads MNHEY; CDR2 reads SMNVEV (reference sequence). The CDR3 extends over 16 amino acids. The CDR3 coding sequence is TGTGCCAGCAGTTTATCGATGCCTAGCGGGGGGCGGGCGGCGTTCTTC. Amino acid sequence: CASSLSMPSGGRAAFF.

This clone occurred a few times. V gene TRBV7-8 combines with J gene TRBJ2-3; the D is unclear. CDR3 size: 12 residues. V dropped 5 bases and J dropped 5 bases, with 8 bases sitting between them. Germline lookup yields CDR1 SGHVS and CDR2 FQNEAQ. The CDR3 coding sequence is TGTGCCAGCAGCCCCGCCGGAGATACGCAGTATTTT. Amino acids: CASSPAGDTQYF.